This T cell receptor beta chain came from a study of immune evolution from preneoplasia to lung adenocarcinoma. Study conclusions and caveats: Normal lung had highest clonality; later lesions appeared denser, more diverse.

A note on this clone: What it binds is not known.

Libraries were prepared by immunoSEQ multiplex PCR; TCRdb keeps only in-frame clonotypes and omits some of them. Of over 30,000 clones listed, 60% to 75% are singletons. Histologic diagnosis was independently verified by two lung pathologists. Nucleic acids came from premalignant or tumor cells enriched by macro-dissection. The CDR3 runs 13 residues. Germline V gives CDR1 GTSNPN, CDR2 SVGIG (reference sequence). The V gene end was trimmed by 1 base and the J gene end by 6 bases; junction bases not matched to a gene: 2. This rearrangement joins TRBV30 to TRBJ1-5; TRBD1 matches at 8 bases. Sequences were obtained from FFPE invasive lung adenocarcinoma tissue. The receptor was derived from a person between 55 and 70 years old with lung adenocarcinoma. The CDR3 spells CAWSGTGSQPQHF. The DNA for the CDR3 is TGTGCCTGGAGTGGGACAGGGAGTCAGCCCCAGCATTTT.